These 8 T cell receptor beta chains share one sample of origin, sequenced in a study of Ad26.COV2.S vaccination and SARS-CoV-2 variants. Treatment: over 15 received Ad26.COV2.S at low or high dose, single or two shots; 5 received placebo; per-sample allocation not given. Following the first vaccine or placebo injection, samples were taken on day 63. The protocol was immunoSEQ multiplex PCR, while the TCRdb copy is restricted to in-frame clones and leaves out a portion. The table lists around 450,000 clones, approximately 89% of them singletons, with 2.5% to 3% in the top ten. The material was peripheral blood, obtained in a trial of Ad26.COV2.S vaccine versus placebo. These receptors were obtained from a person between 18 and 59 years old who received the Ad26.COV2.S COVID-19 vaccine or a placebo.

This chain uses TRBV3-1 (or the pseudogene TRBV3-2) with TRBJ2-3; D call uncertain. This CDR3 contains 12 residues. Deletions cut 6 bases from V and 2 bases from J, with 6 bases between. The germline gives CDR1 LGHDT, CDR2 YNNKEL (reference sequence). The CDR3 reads CASSLYTDTQYF. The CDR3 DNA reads TGTGCCAGCAGTCTTTACACAGATACGCAGTATTTT.

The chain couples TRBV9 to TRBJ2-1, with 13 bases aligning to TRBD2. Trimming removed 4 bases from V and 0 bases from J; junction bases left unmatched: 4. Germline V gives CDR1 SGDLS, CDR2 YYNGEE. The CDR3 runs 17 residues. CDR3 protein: CASSLGTSGNSYNEQFF. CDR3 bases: TGTGCCAGCAGCCTCGGGACTAGCGGGAACTCCTACAATGAGCAGTTCTTC.

Here the CDR3 reads CASSYSQLPGRSHNEQFF. Written as DNA, the CDR3 is TGTGCCAGCAGTTACTCGCAGCTCCCCGGGAGGAGCCACAATGAGCAGTTCTTC. This sequence joins TRBV6-2 or TRBV6-3 and TRBJ2-1; 7 bases are a match to TRBD2. The CDR3 contains 18 residues. Germline CDR1 is MNHEY and CDR2 is SVGEGT. The junction had 13 bases not matched to a gene; V was cut back by 0 bases and J by 5 bases.

In DNA form, the CDR3 reads TGTGCCATCACCGCGACAGGGTCCGCCGAGCAGTACTTC. Translation: CAITATGSAEQYF. This chain connects TRBV10-3 to TRBJ2-7; 7 bases align to TRBD1. Per germline, CDR1 ENHRY and CDR2 SYGVKD. V lost 7 bases and J lost 6; bases outside the gene matches: 9. This CDR3 is 13 amino acids long.

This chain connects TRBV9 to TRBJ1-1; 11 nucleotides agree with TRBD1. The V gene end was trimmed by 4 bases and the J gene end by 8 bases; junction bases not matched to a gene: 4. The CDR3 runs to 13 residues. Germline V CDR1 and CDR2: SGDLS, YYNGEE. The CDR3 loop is CASSSGQGAEAFF. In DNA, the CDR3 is TGTGCCAGCAGCTCAGGACAGGGGGCCGAAGCTTTCTTT.

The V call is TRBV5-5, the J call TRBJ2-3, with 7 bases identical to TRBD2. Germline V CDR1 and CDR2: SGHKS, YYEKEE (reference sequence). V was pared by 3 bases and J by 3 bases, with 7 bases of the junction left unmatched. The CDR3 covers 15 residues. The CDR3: CASSSLRGRTDTQYF. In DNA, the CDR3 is TGTGCCAGCAGCTCCTTGCGGGGGAGGACAGATACGCAGTATTTT.

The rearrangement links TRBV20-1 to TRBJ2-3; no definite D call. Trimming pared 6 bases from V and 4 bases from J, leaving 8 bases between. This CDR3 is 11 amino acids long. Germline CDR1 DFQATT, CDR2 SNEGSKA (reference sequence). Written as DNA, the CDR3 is TGCAGTGCCGAGCTGCCAGATACGCAGTATTTT. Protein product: CSAELPDTQYF.

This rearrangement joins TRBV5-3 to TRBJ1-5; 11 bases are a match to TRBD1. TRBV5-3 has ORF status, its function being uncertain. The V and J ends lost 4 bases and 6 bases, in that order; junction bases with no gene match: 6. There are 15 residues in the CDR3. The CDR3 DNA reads TGTGCCAGAAGCGGACAGGGGGCGGGACTTCAGCCCCAGCATTTT. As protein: CARSGQGAGLQPQHF.